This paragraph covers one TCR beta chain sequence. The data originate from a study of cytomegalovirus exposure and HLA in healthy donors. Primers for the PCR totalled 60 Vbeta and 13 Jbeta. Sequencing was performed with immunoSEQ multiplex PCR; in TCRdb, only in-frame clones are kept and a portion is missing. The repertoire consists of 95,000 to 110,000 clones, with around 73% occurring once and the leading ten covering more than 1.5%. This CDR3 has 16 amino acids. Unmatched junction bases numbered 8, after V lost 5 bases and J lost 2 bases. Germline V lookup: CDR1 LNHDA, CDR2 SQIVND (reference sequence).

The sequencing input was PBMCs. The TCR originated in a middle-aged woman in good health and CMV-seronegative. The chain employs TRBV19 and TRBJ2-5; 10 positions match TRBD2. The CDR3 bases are TGTGCCAGTAGTCTCAAGACTAGCGGGCAGCAAGAGACCCAGTACTTC. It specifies CASSLKTSGQQETQYF.